This TCR beta chain was identified during a study of cytomegalovirus exposure and HLA in healthy donors (dated by TCRdb to about 2017). In terms of the full investigation: According to an earlier analysis of 587 of the donors, about 179 million T cells yielded 117 million unique TCR beta sequences and about 300 Gb of sequence data. An earlier analysis of 450 to 750 of the donors used high-throughput TCR beta sequencing to judge whether each TCR beta V gene segment behaved as functional or pseudogenic. Roughly five DR-DQ haplotypes were treated as single units for association and clustering because of strong linkage in the cohort. Along with the approximately 700-subject first cohort, a separate validation cohort of roughly 110 different subjects was used. An early release covering about 600 HLA-typed donors comprised 300 to 350 gigabases of sequencing data and approximately 85 million unique TCR sequences. In a later genetic analysis, genome-wide SNP genotypes for about 55% of the roughly 670 donors were used, and that subset was treated as a discovery cohort. Donor age, sex, ethnicity and CMV serostatus were compiled alongside the repertoire data. Among the roughly 370 genotyped donors, approximately 82% belonged to the genetic ancestry cluster associated with self-reported Caucasian donors. All discovery cohort repertoires had been generated on a single sequencing platform. Rather than drawing on any new phenotypic data, the later analysis identified candidate immune exposures from TCR beta sequences and the way those sequences occurred across donors. HLA typing included class I and class II loci at four-digit resolution. To predict cytomegalovirus infection status, the study combined high-throughput TCR immunosequencing, statistical association of individual TCRs with disease status, and machine learning. The study was designed to test whether signatures of past pathogen exposure could be identified by cataloging public T cell receptors. A later analysis re-analyzed previously published TCR beta repertoires from 660 or so donors and added high-resolution HLA genotyping to study TCR occurrence patterns. The T cell repertoires of 666 subjects were profiled by immunosequencing and related to cytomegalovirus serostatus. The number of typed donors differed by locus: roughly 629-640 for A, B, C, DRB1 and DQB1; 522 for DQA1; 606 for DPA1; and approximately 450 for DPB1. Among 300 to 500 genotyped donors of the cohort, an average of around 240,000 unique TCR beta nucleotide sequences was sequenced per donor, of which about 18% were non-productive.

To prepare the library, the immunoSEQ multiplex PCR assay was applied. The multiplex PCR relied on a mix of 60 forward primers for TCR Vbeta segments and 13 reverse primers for TCR Jbeta segments. Amplification of the CDR3 region of rearranged TCR beta genes was performed with a multiplex PCR assay on genomic DNA. The Illumina HiSeq System was used to sequence the amplified TCR beta libraries as 87-base-pair reads. Concerning the study's data processing: In a later analysis, around 80 million unique TCR beta chains were counted across the 690 or so repertoires, and some 10 million of these chains were shared by at least two donors. Raw reads were error-corrected and collapsed into unique sequences by a nearest-neighbor algorithm in which closely related sequences were merged to remove PCR and sequencing errors. V, D and J gene segments were assigned by aligning CDR3 sequences to IMGT reference sequences. For a sequence to be retained, a match of at least six nucleotides was required to both a V gene segment and a J gene segment. A rearrangement was called productive if the CDR3 had no stop codons and remained in frame with V and J, and every other rearrangement was called non-productive. CDR3 was defined by IMGT convention, running from the second conserved V-encoded cysteine to the conserved J-encoded phenylalanine. Sequences without an unambiguous match to a single V gene segment were excluded from the earlier analysis of 450 to 750 of the donors. An earlier analysis of 550 to 650 of the donors classified V segments as functional when productive rearrangements were above 56.7% and as segregating when the standard deviation between donors was above 5%. A statistical classification framework was developed to diagnose cytomegalovirus status using the catalog of TCR beta chain sequences. In a later analysis, TCR nucleotide sequences were compared against IMGT/GENE-DB human TR gene sequences so that V and J genes could be assigned. Using the TCRdist pipeline, a later analysis assigned CDR3 sequences along with most-parsimonious VDJ recombination scenarios. A later analysis defined each TCR beta chain by its CDR3 amino acid sequence plus V-gene family, and excluded reads lacking a unique V-gene family. In a later analysis, fewer than 650 highly shared, low-generation-probability nucleotide sequences were removed to address suspected cross-contamination and a sequencing artifact. In a later analysis, a clonal expansion index for each public chain was calculated from normalized within-repertoire ranks of inferred template counts. Generation probabilities in a later analysis came from a VDJ recombination model fitted to out-of-frame rearrangements, and those results were checked against IGoR. Hypergeometric tests were used in a later analysis to score TCR-TCR, TCR-HLA and TCR-CMV co-occurrence, with a repertoire-size bias correction applied to the TCR pairs. A later analysis estimated false discovery rates by permuting HLA or CMV assignments 20 times. In a later analysis, co-occurring TCRs were grouped using DBSCAN, with TCRdist sequence similarity added in when clustering inside HLA-allele-positive subsets. Repertoires with fewer than 30,000 or more than 120,000 public chains, plus five repertoires with anomalous nucleotide sharing, were excluded from co-occurrence clustering. TCRdb re-hosts the immuneACCESS table, in-frame sequences only. Its copies lack some clones; in the studies checked, an unresolved V gene accounts for under half of them, and the cause for the rest is not known. V and J calls and clone size come straight from that table; D and trimming were deduced from the DNA. In this sample the table shows over 250,000 clones, 86% of which occur a single time. The ten largest clones take up 3.5% to 4.5% of the sample.

Via the germline V gene (reference sequence), CDR1 is LNHDA and CDR2 SQIVND. The CDR3 contains 15 residues, cysteine and phenylalanine counted. The retained sequence is limited to the CDR3, 45 bases, with the frame set at the first base. V loses 3 bases, J loses 7 bases, and the germline ends lie 16 bases apart. The cohort consisted of hundreds of healthy bone marrow donors. All cohort members were sampled while nominally healthy, although unrecorded immune exposures were likely present. The donor was CMV seropositive and was included in the group of 250 to 350 seropositive cohort members. A peripheral blood sample was collected from each donor, and TCR beta sequencing was performed on peripheral blood mononuclear cells. The Qiagen DNeasy Blood Extraction Kit was used to extract genomic DNA from the blood cell samples. Broader findings and caveats from the paper: HLA typing was unavailable for some donors at each locus, so association tests used only the typed subset. In a later genetic analysis, fewer N-insertions in productive TCRs were reported among donors in an Asian-associated ancestry cluster than the roughly 640-donor mean. In this cohort, only TCR beta chains were sequenced, and detectable features were limited by the absence of alpha or paired-chain data. Sequencing depth was assumed to be roughly uniform across donors in the presence/absence analyses, though that assumption may not hold. The classifier was reported to diagnose cytomegalovirus status with high specificity and sensitivity in both the original cohort and the validation cohort. The study gave a list of some 150 TCR beta chains associated with cytomegalovirus. Linkage disequilibrium might explain the correlated functional status among segregating V segments, but an unknown experimental factor could not be ruled out. A later analysis reported that several top co-occurrence clusters appeared linked to parvovirus B19, influenza, CMV and Epstein-Barr virus. A further reported finding was that TCR beta sequences accurately predicted the HLA-A and HLA-B alleles for most subjects in the first cohort. Specific HLA alleles were associated with 15,000 to 20,000 TCR beta sequences at a false discovery rate of 0.05 in a later analysis. A later genetic analysis associated a missense DCLRE1C variant with V-gene and J-gene trimming of TCR beta chains, and an independent cohort replicated the association. A later analysis found that most CMV-associated TCR beta chains appeared HLA-restricted, with HLA associations seemingly driven largely by CMV exposure. The authors suggested that the approach could potentially be generalized to other disease states and immunological phenotypes. For the cohort, immune exposure information was limited to CMV serostatus. A later analysis found that HLA-associated TCR beta chains were more clonally expanded and had lower generation probabilities than equally common non-associated chains. Assigning TCR associations to individual alleles was difficult when HLA alleles, especially DR and DQ, strongly co-occurred. In a later analysis, TCR association rates were found to vary across HLA loci, with the most associated TCRs seen for DRB1 alleles and the fewest for HLA-C alleles. While some public TCRs were present in many individuals, most TCR sequences turned up only very rarely across donors. A cluster of highly shared sequence variants was judged likely to represent a technical artifact of the sequencing pipeline. Broadly in line with IMGT annotations, most TCR beta V segments showed up in productive rearrangements about 87% or about 30% of the time in an earlier analysis of about 500 of the donors. In vitro tests confirmed that a few of the cytomegalovirus-associated TCR beta chains recognize cytomegalovirus antigens. About 15 rarely observed V segments, including chromosome 9 orphons, were excluded from the earlier analysis of just under 600 of the donors because counts were too low. Some IMGT-functional V segments, including TRBV6-2 and TRBV6-3, could not be told apart with the 87-base-pair reads, so those segments were excluded.

This clone was recorded once. Its antigen is still unknown. Base qualities are missing; no much larger clone stands one base away. In this chain, TRBV19 is recombined with TRBJ1-5, with the D gene not confidently named. Sample: PBMCs. The source of this sequence is a man aged 35-49 years in good health and CMV-seropositive. The CDR3 region: CASSIAAAQAQPQHF. In nucleotides, the sequence is TGTGCCAGTAGTATTGCAGCCGCCCAGGCGCAGCCCCAGCATTTT.